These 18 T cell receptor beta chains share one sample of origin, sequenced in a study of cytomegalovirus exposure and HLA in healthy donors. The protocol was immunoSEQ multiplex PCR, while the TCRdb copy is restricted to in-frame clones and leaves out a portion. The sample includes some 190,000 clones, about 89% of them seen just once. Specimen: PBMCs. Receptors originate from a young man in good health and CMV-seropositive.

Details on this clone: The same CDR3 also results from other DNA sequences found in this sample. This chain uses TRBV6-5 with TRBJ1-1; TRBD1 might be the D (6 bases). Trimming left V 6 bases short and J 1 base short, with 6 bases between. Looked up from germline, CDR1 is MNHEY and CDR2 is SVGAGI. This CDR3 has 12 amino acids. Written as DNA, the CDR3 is TGTGCCAGCAGAGGGGGGAACACTGAAGCTTTCTTT. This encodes CASRGGNTEAFF.

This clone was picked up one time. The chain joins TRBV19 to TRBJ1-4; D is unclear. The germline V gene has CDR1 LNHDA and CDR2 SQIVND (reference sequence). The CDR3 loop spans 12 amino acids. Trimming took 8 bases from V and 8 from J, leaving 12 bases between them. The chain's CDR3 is CASGPESEKLFF. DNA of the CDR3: TGTGCCAGTGGTCCAGAGTCCGAAAAACTGTTTTTT.

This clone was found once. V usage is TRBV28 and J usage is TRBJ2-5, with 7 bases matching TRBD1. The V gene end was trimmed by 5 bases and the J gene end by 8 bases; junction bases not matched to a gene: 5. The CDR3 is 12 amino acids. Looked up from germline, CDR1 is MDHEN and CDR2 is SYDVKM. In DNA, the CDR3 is TGTGCCAGCAGTCGACAGGGCACCACCCAGTACTTC. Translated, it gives CASSRQGTTQYF. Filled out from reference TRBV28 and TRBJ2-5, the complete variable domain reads DVKVTQSSRYLVKRTGEKVFLECVQDMDHENMFWYRQDPGLGLRLIYFSYDVKMKEKGDIPEGYSVSREKKERFSLILESASTNQTSMYLCASSRQGTTQYFGPGTRLLVL.

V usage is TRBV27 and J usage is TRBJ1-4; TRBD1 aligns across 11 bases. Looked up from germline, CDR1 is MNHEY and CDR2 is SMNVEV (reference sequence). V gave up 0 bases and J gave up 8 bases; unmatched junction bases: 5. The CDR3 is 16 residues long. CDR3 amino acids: CASSLSPDRGREKLFF. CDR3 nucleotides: TGTGCCAGCAGTTTATCCCCGGACAGGGGGCGAGAAAAACTGTTTTTT.

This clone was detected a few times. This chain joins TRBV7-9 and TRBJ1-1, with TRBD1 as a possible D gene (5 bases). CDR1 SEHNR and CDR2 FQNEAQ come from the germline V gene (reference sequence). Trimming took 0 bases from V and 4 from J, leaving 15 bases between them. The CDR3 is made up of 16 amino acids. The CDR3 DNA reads TGTGCCAGCAGCTTAGCCGGGTCTACGAGGGGCACTGAAGCTTTCTTT. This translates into CASSLAGSTRGTEAFF.

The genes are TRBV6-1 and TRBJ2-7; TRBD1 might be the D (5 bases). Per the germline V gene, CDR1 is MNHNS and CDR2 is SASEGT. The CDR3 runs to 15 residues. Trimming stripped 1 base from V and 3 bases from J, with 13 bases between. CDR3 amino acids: CASSEVLGRDYEQYF. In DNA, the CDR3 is TGTGCCAGCAGTGAAGTTCTTGGCAGGGACTACGAGCAGTACTTC.

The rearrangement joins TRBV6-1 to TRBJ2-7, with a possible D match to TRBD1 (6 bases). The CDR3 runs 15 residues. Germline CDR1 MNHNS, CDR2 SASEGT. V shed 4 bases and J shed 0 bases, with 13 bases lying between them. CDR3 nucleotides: TGTGCCAGCAGTGGGCCCGGGACAAGCTCCTACGAGCAGTACTTC. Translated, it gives CASSGPGTSSYEQYF.

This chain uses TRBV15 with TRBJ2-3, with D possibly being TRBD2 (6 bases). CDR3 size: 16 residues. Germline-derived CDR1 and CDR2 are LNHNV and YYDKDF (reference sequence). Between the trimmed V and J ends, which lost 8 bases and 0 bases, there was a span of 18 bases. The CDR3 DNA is TGTGCCACCTCGAATTGGCGGGGTGCTAGCACAGATACGCAGTATTTT. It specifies CATSNWRGASTDTQYF.

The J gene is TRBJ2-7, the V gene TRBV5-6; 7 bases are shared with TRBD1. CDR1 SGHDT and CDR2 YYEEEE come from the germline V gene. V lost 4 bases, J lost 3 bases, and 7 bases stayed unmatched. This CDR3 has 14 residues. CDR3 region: CASSTPGQLYEQYF. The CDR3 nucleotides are TGTGCCAGCAGCACACCGGGACAGCTCTACGAGCAGTACTTC.

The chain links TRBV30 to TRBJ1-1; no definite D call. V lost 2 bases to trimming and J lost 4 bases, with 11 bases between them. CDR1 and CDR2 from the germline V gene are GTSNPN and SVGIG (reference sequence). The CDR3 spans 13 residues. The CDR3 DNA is TGTGCCTGGAGTAGAAGAGGGAGCACTGAAGCTTTCTTT. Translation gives CAWSRRGSTEAFF.

CDR3: CASSLGGAGNTIYF. The DNA of the CDR3 is TGTGCCAGCAGTTTAGGAGGGGCTGGAAACACCATATATTTT. This chain joins TRBV28 and TRBJ1-3; TRBD1 is a possible D gene (5 bases). V lost 2 bases and J 2 bases, leaving 7 bases between the germline ends. The CDR3 totals 14 residues. Germline loops: CDR1 MDHEN, CDR2 SYDVKM.

This CDR3 reads CASGLVPPGELFF. Here the CDR3 DNA reads TGTGCTAGTGGTTTGGTCCCCCCCGGGGAGCTGTTTTTT. The chain recombines TRBV12-5 with TRBJ2-2; D remains unclear. There are 13 residues in the CDR3. Germline V gene lookup returns CDR1 LGHNT and CDR2 FRNRAP. V was trimmed by 0 bases and J by 6 bases, leaving 5 bases between them.

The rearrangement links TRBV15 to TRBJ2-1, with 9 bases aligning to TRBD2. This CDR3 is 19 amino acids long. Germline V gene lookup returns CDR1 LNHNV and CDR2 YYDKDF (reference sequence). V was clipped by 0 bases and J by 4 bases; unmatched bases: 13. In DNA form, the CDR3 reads TGTGCCACCAGCAGAGATCTAGCGGGACCAGGGGGGGCTTACAATGAGCAGTTCTTC. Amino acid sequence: CATSRDLAGPGGAYNEQFF.

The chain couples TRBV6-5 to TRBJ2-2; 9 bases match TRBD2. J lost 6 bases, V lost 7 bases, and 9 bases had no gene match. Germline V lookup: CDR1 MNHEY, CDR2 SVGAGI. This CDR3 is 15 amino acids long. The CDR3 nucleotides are TGTGCCAGCACAGAAGGGACTAGCATTGCCGGGGAGCTGTTTTTT. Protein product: CASTEGTSIAGELFF.

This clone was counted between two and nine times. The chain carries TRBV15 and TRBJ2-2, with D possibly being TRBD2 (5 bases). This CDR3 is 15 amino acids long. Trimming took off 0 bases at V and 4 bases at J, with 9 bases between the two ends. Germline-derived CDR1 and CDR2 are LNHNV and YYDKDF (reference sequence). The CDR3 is CATSRDRGFTGELFF. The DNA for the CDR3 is TGTGCCACCAGCAGAGATAGAGGGTTCACCGGGGAGCTGTTTTTT. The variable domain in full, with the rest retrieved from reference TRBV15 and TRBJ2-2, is DAMVIQNPRYQVTQFGKPVTLSCSQTLNHNVMYWYQQKSSQAPKLLFHYYDKDFNNEADTPDNFQSRRPNTSFCFLDIRSPGLGDTAMYLCATSRDRGFTGELFFGEGSRLTVL.

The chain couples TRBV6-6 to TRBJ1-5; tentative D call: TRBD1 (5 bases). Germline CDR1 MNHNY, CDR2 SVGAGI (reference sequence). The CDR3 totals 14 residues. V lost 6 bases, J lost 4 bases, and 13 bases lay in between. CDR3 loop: CASSQWEGNQPQHF. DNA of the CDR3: TGTGCCAGCAGCCAGTGGGAGGGGAATCAGCCCCAGCATTTT.

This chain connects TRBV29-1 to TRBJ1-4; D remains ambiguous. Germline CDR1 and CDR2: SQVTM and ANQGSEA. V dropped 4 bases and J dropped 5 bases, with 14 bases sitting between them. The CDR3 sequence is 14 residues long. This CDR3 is CSVGGGAGNEKLFF. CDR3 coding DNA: TGCAGCGTTGGTGGCGGCGCAGGCAATGAAAAACTGTTTTTT.

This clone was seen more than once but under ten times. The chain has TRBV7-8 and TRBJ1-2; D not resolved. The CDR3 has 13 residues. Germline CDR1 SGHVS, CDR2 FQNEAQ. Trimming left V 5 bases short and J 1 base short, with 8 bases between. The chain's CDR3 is CASSRELNYGYTF. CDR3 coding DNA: TGTGCCAGCAGCCGGGAACTTAACTATGGCTACACCTTC.